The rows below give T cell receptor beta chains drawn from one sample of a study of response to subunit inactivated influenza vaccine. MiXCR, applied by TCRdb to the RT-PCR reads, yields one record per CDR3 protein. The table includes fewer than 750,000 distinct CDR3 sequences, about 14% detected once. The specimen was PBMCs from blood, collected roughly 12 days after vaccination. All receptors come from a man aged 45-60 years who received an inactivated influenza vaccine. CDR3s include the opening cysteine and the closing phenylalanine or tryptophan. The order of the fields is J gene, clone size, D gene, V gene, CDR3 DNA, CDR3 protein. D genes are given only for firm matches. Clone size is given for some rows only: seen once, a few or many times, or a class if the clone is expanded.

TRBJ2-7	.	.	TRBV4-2	TGTGCCAGCAGCCAACCTCAGGGGGGAGAGCAGTACTTC	CASSQPQGGEQYF
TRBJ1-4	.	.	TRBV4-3	TGCGCCAGCAGCCAAGACAGGGTTTCTAATGAAAAACTGTTTTTT	CASSQDRVSNEKLFF
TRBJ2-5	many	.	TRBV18	TGTGCCAGCAAACGACTAGTCGGGACAAAAGAGACCCAGTACTTC	CASKRLVGTKETQYF
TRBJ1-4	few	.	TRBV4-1	TGCGCCAGCAGCCAAGAATGGACTTCTAATGAAAAACTGTTTTTT	CASSQEWTSNEKLFF
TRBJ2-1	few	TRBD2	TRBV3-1	TGTGCCAGCAGCCAAGATTGGGGCGGGAGGTCCACCTACAATGAGCAGTTCTTC	CASSQDWGGRSTYNEQFF
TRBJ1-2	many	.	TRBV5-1	TGCGCCAGCAGCCTAACAGGGTCTGGGTTTGGTGGCTACACCTTC	CASSLTGSGFGGYTF
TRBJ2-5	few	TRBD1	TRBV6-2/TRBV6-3	TGTGCCAGCAGACCAGGTCGACGGACAGGGGGAGGAGAGACCCAGTACTTC	CASRPGRRTGGGETQYF
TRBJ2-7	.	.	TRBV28	TGTGCCAGCAGTATAGGTGGGCTCAGCTCCTACGAGCAGTACTTC	CASSIGGLSSYEQYF
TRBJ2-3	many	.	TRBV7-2	TGTGCCAGCAGCTTAATTATCGGCACAGATACGCAGTATTTT	CASSLIIGTDTQYF
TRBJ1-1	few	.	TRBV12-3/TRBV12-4	TGTGCCAGCAGTTTATCCCCCCGGACGAACACTGAAGCTTTCTTT	CASSLSPRTNTEAFF
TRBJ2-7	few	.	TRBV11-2	TGTGCCAGCAGCTTAGAAGGAGGTCCCTCTTACGAGCAGTACTTC	CASSLEGGPSYEQYF
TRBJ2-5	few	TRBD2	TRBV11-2	TGTGCCAGCAGCTTAGTGGGACTAGCGGGGGGGTATAGCCAAGAGACCCAGTACTTC	CASSLVGLAGGYSQETQYF
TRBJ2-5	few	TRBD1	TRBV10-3	TGTGCCATCAATGGACAGGGGTCGGAGACCCAGTACTTC	CAINGQGSETQYF
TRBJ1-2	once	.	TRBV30	TGTGCCTGGAATGTAAACTTCTATGGCTACACCTTC	CAWNVNFYGYTF
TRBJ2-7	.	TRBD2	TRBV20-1	TGCAGTGCTAGAGATCAACTAGCGGGAATTTTCTACGAGCAGTACTTC	CSARDQLAGIFYEQYF
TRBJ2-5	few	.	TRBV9	TGTGCCAGCAGCGCCGGACAGTTTGATCAAGAGACCCAGTACTTC	CASSAGQFDQETQYF
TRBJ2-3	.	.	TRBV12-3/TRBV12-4	TGTGCCAGCAGTCCTCCGGGACACCGGACGAATACGCAGTATTTT	CASSPPGHRTNTQYF
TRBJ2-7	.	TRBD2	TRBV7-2	TGTGCCAGCAGCTTAGCAGGCGGGGGGATCTCCTACGAGCAGTACTTC	CASSLAGGGISYEQYF
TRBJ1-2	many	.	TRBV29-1	TGCAGCGTTGGAGATCGTATCAATGGCTACACCTTC	CSVGDRINGYTF
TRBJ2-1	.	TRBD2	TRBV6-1	TGTGCCAGCAGTCGACTAGCGGGGGTTTTGTACAATGAGCAGTTCTTC	CASSRLAGVLYNEQFF
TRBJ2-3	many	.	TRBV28	TGTGCCAGCAGCCTACGGGGGACAGATACGCAGTATTTT	CASSLRGTDTQYF
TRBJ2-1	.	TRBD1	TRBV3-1	TGTGCCAGCAGCCAACACAGGGGGGCTGGTGAGCAGTTCTTC	CASSQHRGAGEQFF
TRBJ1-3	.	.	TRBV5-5	TGTGCCAGCAGAGTGGGAGTCTCCTCTGGAAACACCATATATTTT	CASRVGVSSGNTIYF
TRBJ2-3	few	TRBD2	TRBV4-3	TGCGCCAGCAGCCAAGATTTTAGACTAGCGGGAAAAGGGTCTACGCAGTATTTT	CASSQDFRLAGKGSTQYF
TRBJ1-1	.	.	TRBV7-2	TGTGCCAGCAGCTATAAAGGGGGTGAAGCTTTCTTT	CASSYKGGEAFF
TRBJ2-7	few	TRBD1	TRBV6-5	TGTGCCAGCAGTTACACGCCCCCGGGACAGGGGTTAAGCGAGCAGTACTTC	CASSYTPPGQGLSEQYF
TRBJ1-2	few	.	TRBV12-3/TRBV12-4	TGTGCCAGCAGTTTAGACGATAACTATGGCTACACCTTC	CASSLDDNYGYTF
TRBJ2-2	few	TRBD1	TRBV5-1	TGCGCCAGCAGCTCGGCGTCCGGGACAGGGAATACCGGGGAGCTGTTTTTT	CASSSASGTGNTGELFF
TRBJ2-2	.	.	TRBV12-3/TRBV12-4	TGTGCCAGCAGTTTTCGCCGGCCTAGCAACACCGGGGAGCTGTTTTTT	CASSFRRPSNTGELFF
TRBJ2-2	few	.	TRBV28	TGTGCCAGCAGCCGACGACAGACCTTCACCGGGGAGCTGTTTTTT	CASSRRQTFTGELFF
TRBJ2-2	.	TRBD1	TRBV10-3	TGTGCCATAGTGGGACAGGCGAACACCGGGGAGCTGTTTTTT	CAIVGQANTGELFF
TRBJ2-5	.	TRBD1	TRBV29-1	TGCAGCGTTGTAGCCCCCCAGGGACAGGGGTGGGAGACCCAGTACTTC	CSVVAPQGQGWETQYF
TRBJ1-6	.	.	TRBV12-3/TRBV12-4	TGTGCCAGCACTAAAACAGGGAGATCGAATTCACCCCTCCACTTT	CASTKTGRSNSPLHF
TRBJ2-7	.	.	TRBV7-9	TGTGCCAGCAGCCGAATAGGAGGGTTCTACGAGCAGTACTTC	CASSRIGGFYEQYF
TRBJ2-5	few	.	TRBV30	TGTGCCTGGTCAAGAAAAAGGGGGAATTCAGAGACCCAGTACTTC	CAWSRKRGNSETQYF
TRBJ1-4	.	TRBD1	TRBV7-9	TGTGCCAGCAGCCTCCGGACAGGGGGTGAAAAACTGTTTTTT	CASSLRTGGEKLFF
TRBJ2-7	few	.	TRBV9	TGTGCCAGCAGCGTGGGGGGAAGTGGGGCCTACGAGCAGTACTTC	CASSVGGSGAYEQYF
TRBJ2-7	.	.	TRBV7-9	TGTGCCAGCAGCTTGTTATTTGGGCGGGACGGATCCTACGAGCAGTACTTC	CASSLLFGRDGSYEQYF
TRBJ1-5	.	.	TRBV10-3	TGTGCCATCAGTGAGGAGATCGGCCACCCCCAGCATTTT	CAISEEIGHPQHF
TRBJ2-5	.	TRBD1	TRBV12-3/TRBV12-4	TGTGCCAGCAGGTTTGGACAGGGCCAAGAGACCCAGTACTTC	CASRFGQGQETQYF
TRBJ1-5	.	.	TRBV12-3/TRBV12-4	TGTGCCAGCAGCACCTTTCCTAGCAATCAGCCCCAGCATTTT	CASSTFPSNQPQHF
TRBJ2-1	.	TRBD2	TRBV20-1	TGCAGTGCAGGACCGGGCGGGGGCTACAATGAGCAGTTCTTC	CSAGPGGGYNEQFF
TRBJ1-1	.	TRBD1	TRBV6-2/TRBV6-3	TGTGCCAGCAGGTCGACAGGGGGATATGCCACTGAAGCTTTCTTT	CASRSTGGYATEAFF